Shown below are 24 T cell receptor beta chains from a single sample sequenced in a study of high-grade serous ovarian cancer treatment subgroups. Tumor samples were taken before definitive surgery or chemotherapy. Clones were sequenced by immunoSEQ multiplex PCR, and TCRdb holds only the in-frame ones, with some missing. The sample has thousands of clones; roughly four fifths are singletons. Material: tumor tissue. These receptors all stem from a human donor with high-grade serous ovarian cancer.

CDR3 loop: CASSQEPPGGGLNEKLFF. The CDR3 DNA sequence: TGTGCCAGCAGCCAAGAGCCCCCCGGGGGGGGGCTTAATGAAAAACTGTTTTTT. The chain employs TRBV4-2 and TRBJ1-4; possibly TRBD1 for D (6 bases). Trimming took off 0 bases at V and 4 bases at J, with 18 bases between the two ends. Germline V gene data show CDR1 as LGHNA and CDR2 as YNFKEQ. This CDR3 spans 18 amino acids.

The chain is built from TRBV28 and TRBJ2-5; D remains unclear. CDR3 size: 13 residues. Germline V CDR1 and CDR2: MDHEN, SYDVKM. The V gene lost 4 bases and the J gene lost 0 bases, with 6 bases spanning the gap. The CDR3 sequence: CASSSGNQETQYF. CDR3 DNA: TGTGCCAGCAGTTCCGGAAACCAAGAGACCCAGTACTTC.

This clone was picked up one time. This chain links TRBV5-1 with TRBJ1-4, with D unresolved. The V end lost 1 base, the J end lost 5 bases, and 3 bases lay between the germline ends. The CDR3 has 12 residues. CDR1 is SGHRS, CDR2 YFSETQ, per germline. CDR3 amino acids: CASSLSNEKLFF. The CDR3 nucleotides are TGCGCCAGCAGCTTGTCGAATGAAAAACTGTTTTTT.

The rearrangement joins TRBV30 to TRBJ2-1; D assignment may be TRBD1 or TRBD2 (8 bases each). The CDR3 runs to 14 residues. Trimming took off 5 bases at V and 4 bases at J, with 15 bases between the two ends. CDR1 is GTSNPN, CDR2 SVGIG, per germline (reference sequence). This CDR3 is CAWGSGTGYNEQFF. CDR3 bases: TGTGCCTGGGGTAGCGGGACAGGTTACAATGAGCAGTTCTTC.

J is TRBJ2-7 and V is TRBV6-1; the match to TRBD2 covers 7 bases. The CDR3 extends over 13 amino acids. The junction had 3 bases not matched to a gene; V was cut back by 5 bases and J by 2 bases. Germline V gives CDR1 MNHNS, CDR2 SASEGT. This CDR3 is CASSLAEAYEQYF. As DNA, the CDR3 is TGTGCCAGCAGTCTAGCGGAGGCCTACGAGCAGTACTTC.

This clone was counted between two and nine times. This chain joins TRBV19 and TRBJ2-7, with 8 positions matching TRBD1. Germline CDR1 is LNHDA and CDR2 is SQIVND (reference sequence). This CDR3 region has 16 residues. The trim removed 5 bases at V and 6 bases at J, leaving 15 bases unmatched. CDR3 protein: CASSLQMGTGISEQYF. In nucleotides, the CDR3 is TGTGCCAGTAGTCTCCAGATGGGGACAGGTATCAGCGAGCAGTACTTC.

The chain couples TRBV7-9 to TRBJ2-1; D remains ambiguous. Trimming removed 3 bases from V and 0 bases from J, with 9 bases in between. Per the germline V gene, CDR1 is SEHNR and CDR2 is FQNEAQ (reference sequence). The CDR3 spans 15 residues. CDR3 sequence (DNA): TGTGCCAGCAGCTTCCGCGGAGACTCCTACAATGAGCAGTTCTTC. It is translated as CASSFRGDSYNEQFF.

The gene calls are TRBV4-1 and TRBJ2-5; D uncertain. The CDR3 contains 15 residues. CDR1 and CDR2 (germline): MGHRA, YSYEKL. Between the trimmed V and J ends, which lost 4 bases and 1 base, there was a span of 13 bases. CDR3 sequence (DNA): TGCGCCAGCAGCCTCGCCGATGGTTCCCAAGAGACCCAGTACTTC. This gives the protein CASSLADGSQETQYF.

The chain employs TRBV5-8 and TRBJ2-5, with TRBD2 identical over 9 bases. Trimming cost V 4 bases and J 3 bases; bases outside gene matches: 13. The germline gives CDR1 SGHTS, CDR2 YDEGEE. The CDR3 is made up of 17 amino acids. DNA of the CDR3: TGTGCCAGCAGCCCTGGCGAATTTGGGACTAGCAAAGAGACCCAGTACTTC. It is translated as CASSPGEFGTSKETQYF.

The chain carries TRBV28 and TRBJ2-5; D tentatively fits TRBD1 or TRBD2 (5 bases each). Trimming removed 5 bases from V and 4 bases from J, with 14 bases in between. The germline CDR1 and CDR2 sequences are MDHEN and SYDVKM. CDR3 length: 14 amino acids. CDR3 coding DNA: TGTGCCAGCAGTAGATCGCAGGGACGAGAGACCCAGTACTTC. Its translation: CASSRSQGRETQYF.

CDR3 region: CASSLRSDYQETQYF. The CDR3 bases are TGTGCCAGCAGCTTGAGGTCGGATTACCAAGAGACCCAGTACTTC. The chain links TRBV5-6 to TRBJ2-5; D is unclear. Germline lookup yields CDR1 SGHDT and CDR2 YYEEEE. The CDR3 is 15 amino acids. Trimming pared 1 base from V and 0 bases from J, leaving 10 bases between. The variable domain in full, completed from reference TRBV5-6 and TRBJ2-5, reads DAGVTQSPTHLIKTRGQQVTLRCSPKSGHDTVSWYQQALGQGPQFIFQYYEEEERQRGNFPDRFSGHQFPNYSSELNVNALLLGDSALYLCASSLRSDYQETQYFGPGTRLLVL.

This sequence joins TRBV4-1 and TRBJ2-5; D is undetermined. The CDR3 sequence is 12 residues long. Germline V CDR1 and CDR2: MGHRA, YSYEKL. The germline V and J ends were trimmed by 0 bases and 14 bases, with 13 bases remaining between them. The CDR3 DNA reads TGCGCCAGCAGCCAAGAAGCAGGACCCTTCTACTTC. Translation gives CASSQEAGPFYF.

The chain uses TRBV28 and TRBJ2-3, with 12 bases fitting TRBD2. Germline CDR1 MDHEN, CDR2 SYDVKM. V trimming: 6 bases; J trimming: 8 bases; junction bases outside the gene matches: 12. This CDR3 comprises 16 residues. The CDR3 sequence is CASRFDGLAGLVTQYF. Here the CDR3 DNA reads TGTGCCAGCAGGTTTGATGGACTAGCGGGACTGGTTACGCAGTATTTT.

The chain is built from TRBV5-5 and TRBJ1-5; weak D call: TRBD1 (6 bases). Trimming shortened V by 2 bases and J by 5 bases, and 11 bases separated the two germline ends. The CDR3 runs to 14 residues. Germline V lookup: CDR1 SGHKS, CDR2 YYEKEE (reference sequence). CDR3 nucleotide sequence: TGTGCCAGCAGCTTCTCAGGGGCTGATCAGCCCCAGCATTTT. Translation: CASSFSGADQPQHF.

This sequence joins TRBV2 and TRBJ1-1, with D possibly TRBD1 on 5 matching bases. The CDR3 is made up of 14 amino acids. Germline CDR1 reads SNHLY; CDR2 reads FYNNEI. Trimming left V 3 bases short and J 3 bases short, with 11 bases between. The CDR3 DNA is TGTGCCAGCAGTGATGCAGGAGGGGACACTGAAGCTTTCTTT. As protein: CASSDAGGDTEAFF.

The chain carries TRBV12-5 and TRBJ1-4; perhaps TRBD1 as D (5 bases). CDR1 and CDR2 (germline): LGHNT, FRNRAP. The CDR3 totals 15 residues. Trimming cost V 9 bases and J 6 bases, with 20 bases left between them. CDR3: CARLRKGTGDEKLFF. In DNA form, the CDR3 reads TGTGCTAGACTTCGAAAGGGGACGGGGGATGAAAAACTGTTTTTT.

This clone was observed a few times. The V and J genes are TRBV7-3 and TRBJ1-2; possible D gene TRBD1, 6 bases. The germline V and J ends were trimmed by 2 bases and 6 bases, with 16 bases remaining between them. This CDR3 is built from 15 residues. CDR1 is SGHTA, CDR2 FQGTGA, per germline. CDR3 sequence: CASSLFAGAQDGYTF. CDR3 in DNA: TGTGCCAGCAGCTTATTCGCGGGGGCGCAAGATGGCTACACCTTC.

With regard to this clone: Other DNA sequences in this sample translate to the same CDR3. The V call is TRBV18, the J call TRBJ2-3; D gene ambiguous. The V and J ends lost 2 bases and 6 bases respectively, with 9 bases between them. CDR1 and CDR2 (germline): KGHSH, LQKENI. The CDR3 spans 13 residues. CDR3 coding DNA: TGTGCCAGCTCACCAGCCCTGGGGGATACGCAGTATTTT. The encoded protein is CASSPALGDTQYF. Using reference TRBV18 and TRBJ2-3 for the parts outside the CDR3, the full variable domain is NAGVMQNPRHLVRRRGQEARLRCSPMKGHSHVYWYRQLPEEGLKFMVYLQKENIIDESGMPKERFSAEFPKEGPSILRIQQVVRGDSAAYFCASSPALGDTQYFGPGTRLTVL.

V gene TRBV9 combines with J gene TRBJ1-4, with D perhaps matching TRBD1 (5 bases). Between the trimmed V and J ends, which lost 0 bases and 5 bases, there was a span of 11 bases. CDR1 and CDR2 (germline): SGDLS, YYNGEE. There are 15 residues in the CDR3. CDR3: CASSVDGTPNEKLFF. The DNA for the CDR3 is TGTGCCAGCAGCGTAGACGGGACTCCCAATGAAAAACTGTTTTTT.

This clone was found once. CDR3 protein: CASSFTGTGDTMSYEQYF. The CDR3 DNA reads TGTGCCAGCAGTTTCACCGGGACAGGGGACACGATGAGCTACGAGCAGTACTTC. The chain employs TRBV27 and TRBJ2-7, with 10 bases that match TRBD1. CDR3 length equals 18 residues. V lost 3 bases and J lost 3; bases outside the gene matches: 14. Germline loops: CDR1 MNHEY, CDR2 SMNVEV (reference sequence).

The chain is built from TRBV5-1 and TRBJ2-7; D possibly corresponds to TRBD2 (6 bases). Germline V gene sequence: CDR1 SGHRS, CDR2 YFSETQ. This CDR3 has 16 amino acids. The V end lost 2 bases, the J end lost 6 bases, and 21 bases lay between the germline ends. CDR3 residues: CASSFNVLASRVEQYF. The CDR3 bases are TGCGCCAGCAGCTTTAACGTACTAGCTAGCAGGGTCGAGCAGTACTTC.

On this clone: This same CDR3 is encoded by further DNA sequences in the sample. The gene calls are TRBV12-5 and TRBJ2-2; TRBD2 is a possible D gene (5 bases). CDR3 length equals 19 residues. Trimming shortened V by 0 bases and J by 0 bases, and 17 bases separated the two germline ends. Germline V gives CDR1 LGHNT, CDR2 FRNRAP. The CDR3 loop reads CASGLVRDGAVANTGELFF. CDR3 sequence (DNA): TGTGCTAGTGGTTTGGTACGGGATGGAGCGGTCGCGAACACCGGGGAGCTGTTTTTT.

This chain joins TRBV4-3 and TRBJ1-4; D unclear. The CDR3 runs to 13 residues. Germline V gene data show CDR1 as LGHNA and CDR2 as YSLEER. V was clipped by 8 bases and J by 8 bases, with 15 bases between them. The CDR3 region has the DNA TGCGCCAGCGCTTCGGGGTATAACGAAAAACTGTTTTTT. This gives the protein CASASGYNEKLFF.

The chain combines TRBV5-1 with TRBJ2-7; TRBD1 or TRBD2 may be the D gene (5 bases each). V lost 5 bases, J lost 4 bases, and 19 bases lay in between. The length of the CDR3 is 15 residues. Germline CDR1 is SGHRS and CDR2 is YFSETQ. The chain's CDR3 is CASRAAGTGTYEQYF. In DNA form, the CDR3 reads TGCGCCAGCAGGGCCGCCGGGACGGGCACATACGAGCAGTACTTC.